This TCR beta chain was sequenced during a study of regulatory T cells in long-lasting Graves disease. V lost 7 bases to trimming and J lost 3 bases, with 15 bases between them. Germline CDR1 and CDR2: SEHNR and FQNEAQ (reference sequence). The CDR3 has 14 residues. With iRepertoire HTBI primers and Arm-PCR of CDR3 regions, TCR beta libraries were built. TCRdb used MiXCR to reprocess the multiplex PCR reads, holding one entry per CDR3 protein. The profile shows under 700,000 distinct CDR3 sequences, about 16% of them singletons. As to this clonotype: Its target is unknown.

Study-wide points: The study found persistent patients shared more public clonotypes (roughly 2,800) than new patients (just over 950).

Time point described: newly diagnosed GD, antithyroid drugs for less than 3 months. The TCR library was prepared using RNA isolated from PBMCs. A further study also used this sample, focusing on T cells in Graves' hyperthyroidism and ophthalmopathy.

This chain joins TRBV7-9 and TRBJ1-1; perhaps TRBD1 as D (6 bases). Specimen: peripheral blood mononuclear cells (PBMCs), collected at new diagnosis, from a patient treated with antithyroid drugs. The sequence derives from a woman aged 35-65 years with Graves disease. Written as DNA, the CDR3 is TGTGCCAGCACATTCGGGGGGCTGGACACTGAAGCTTTCTTT. It codes for CASTFGGLDTEAFF.